Presented here are 18 T cell receptor beta chains from one specimen sequenced in a study of blood T cell repertoires in COVID-19. Profiled with immunoSEQ multiplex PCR; TCRdb holds only in-frame clones, not every one. The sample includes hundreds of thousands of clones, over 75% of them seen just once. Sequencing was carried out using peripheral blood. The source of these receptors is a man aged 50 to 60 with active or convalescent COVID-19.

The V gene is TRBV18, the J gene TRBJ1-2; tentatively, D is TRBD1 (5 bases). Between the trimmed V and J ends, which lost 8 bases and 6 bases, there was a span of 22 bases. The CDR3 runs to 15 residues. Germline CDR1 KGHSH, CDR2 LQKENI. Here the CDR3 reads CASSRVPQGGDGYTF. The DNA of the CDR3 is TGTGCCAGCAGTCGCGTCCCTCAGGGTGGCGATGGCTACACCTTC.

The chain carries TRBV7-2 and TRBJ1-2; TRBD1 matches at 8 bases. CDR3 length: 14 residues. CDR1 and CDR2 from the germline V gene are SGHTA and FQGNSA. Unmatched junction bases numbered 7, after V lost 3 bases and J lost 7 bases. The CDR3 reads CASSLDRALRGYTF. The CDR3 nucleotides are TGTGCCAGCAGCTTGGACAGGGCTTTACGTGGCTACACCTTC.

The chain has TRBV5-4 and TRBJ2-3; maybe TRBD2 (6 bases). Germline V gene lookup returns CDR1 SGHNT and CDR2 YYREEE (reference sequence). The CDR3 is 14 residues long. V shed 1 base and J shed 3 bases, with 9 bases lying between them. The CDR3 region is CASSLSGGTDTQYF. As DNA, the CDR3 is TGTGCCAGCAGCTTGAGTGGGGGGACAGATACGCAGTATTTT.

This clone was counted once. This chain links TRBV19 with TRBJ1-2, with D possibly being TRBD1 (5 bases). The V and J ends lost 5 bases and 6 bases respectively, with 16 bases between them. Germline V gene lookup returns CDR1 LNHDA and CDR2 SQIVND (reference sequence). This CDR3 is 14 amino acids long. Written as DNA, the CDR3 is TGTGCCAGTAGTCCCCGTGCAGGGTACCATGGCTACACCTTC. Residues: CASSPRAGYHGYTF.

V usage is TRBV10-3 and J usage is TRBJ1-2; D might be TRBD1 (5 bases). The V gene lost 6 bases and the J gene lost 4 bases, with 18 bases spanning the gap. Looked up from germline, CDR1 is ENHRY and CDR2 is SYGVKD. The CDR3 consists of 15 residues. The CDR3 DNA follows: TGTGCCATCAGCGAGAGCTTCGACAGACCCTATGGCTACACCTTC. Translated: CAISESFDRPYGYTF.

The CDR3 DNA reads TGTGCCACCACCCCTCCACCGGGGAGCTCCTACAATGAGCAGTTCTTC. Residues: CATTPPPGSSYNEQFF. V is TRBV28 and J is TRBJ2-1; possible D gene TRBD2, 5 bases. CDR1 is MDHEN, CDR2 SYDVKM, per germline. With 10 bases removed from V and 0 bases from J, the gap between germline ends came to 19 bases. The CDR3 covers 16 residues.

This chain uses TRBV19 with TRBJ1-2; weak D call: TRBD1 (6 bases). This CDR3 is built from 13 residues. The V gene lost 3 bases and the J gene lost 14 bases, with 19 bases spanning the gap. The germline gives CDR1 LNHDA, CDR2 SQIVND (reference sequence). The CDR3 bases are TGTGCCAGTAGTATCCGCCGCGGACAGAGTGGTACCTTC. The encoded protein is CASSIRRGQSGTF.

This sequence joins TRBV10-1 and TRBJ2-5; 8 bases fit TRBD2. The V gene end was trimmed by 4 bases and the J gene end by 4 bases; junction bases not matched to a gene: 5. The CDR3 spans 14 residues. Germline CDR1 reads WNHNN; CDR2 reads SYGVQD (reference sequence). For the CDR3, the DNA is TGCGCCAGCAGTGGGACTAGCAGGCGAGAGACCCAGTACTTC. This encodes CASSGTSRRETQYF.

The J gene is TRBJ1-4, the V gene TRBV28, with a weak D call TRBD1 (6 bases). Germline CDR1 reads MDHEN; CDR2 reads SYDVKM. V was trimmed by 6 bases and J by 8 bases, leaving 13 bases between them. This CDR3 spans 13 amino acids. The CDR3 here is CASRSRQVEKLFF. The CDR3 DNA is TGTGCCAGCAGAAGTCGACAGGTAGAAAAACTGTTTTTT. The whole variable domain, filled in from reference TRBV28 and TRBJ1-4, reads DVKVTQSSRYLVKRTGEKVFLECVQDMDHENMFWYRQDPGLGLRLIYFSYDVKMKEKGDIPEGYSVSREKKERFSLILESASTNQTSMYLCASRSRQVEKLFFGSGTQLSVL.

This chain uses TRBV14 with TRBJ1-1; no definite D call. This CDR3 is built from 13 residues. The V end lost 7 bases, the J end lost 3 bases, and 12 bases lay between the germline ends. CDR1 and CDR2 (germline): SGHDN, FVKESK. CDR3 DNA: TGTGCCAGCACCGAGTTTATACACACTGAAGCTTTCTTT. This codes for CASTEFIHTEAFF.

This chain uses TRBV5-1 with TRBJ1-3; perhaps TRBD1 as D (5 bases). Trimming shortened V by 2 bases and J by 6 bases, and 12 bases separated the two germline ends. The CDR3 loop spans 14 amino acids. Germline V CDR1 and CDR2: SGHRS, YFSETQ. CDR3 amino acids: CASSLGALENTIYF. DNA for the CDR3: TGCGCCAGCAGCTTAGGGGCGCTGGAAAACACCATATATTTT.

The CDR3 DNA reads as TGTGCCAGCAGCATCGCAAGACCAGGCAGACTAGGAAACACCATATATTTT. Its translation is CASSIARPGRLGNTIYF. The chain uses TRBV7-9 and TRBJ1-3; D not resolved. CDR1 and CDR2 from the germline V gene are SEHNR and FQNEAQ (reference sequence). This CDR3 is 17 amino acids long. The V end lost 5 bases, the J end lost 4 bases, and 21 bases lay between the germline ends.

The chain has TRBV27 and TRBJ1-4; 7 positions match TRBD1. CDR1 and CDR2 (germline): MNHEY, SMNVEV (reference sequence). The CDR3 length is 14 residues. Losses at the gene ends were 6 bases for V and 2 bases for J; bases not matched to a gene: 3. CDR3 sequence reads: CASRPDRTNEKLFF. Here the CDR3 DNA reads TGTGCCAGCAGACCGGACAGGACTAATGAAAAACTGTTTTTT.

The J gene is TRBJ2-1, the V gene TRBV6-5; D ambiguous. The CDR3 length is 11 residues. V lost 8 bases and J lost 8, with 10 bases in between. The germline CDR1 and CDR2 sequences are MNHEY and SVGAGI. CDR3 DNA sequence: TGTGCCAGCTCCAGTGGCCATGAGCAGTTCTTC. It is translated as CASSSGHEQFF.

The chain uses TRBV28 and TRBJ2-2; the D is unclear. Trimming took off 9 bases at V and 6 bases at J, with 5 bases between the two ends. Germline-derived CDR1 and CDR2 are MDHEN and SYDVKM. The CDR3 has 10 residues. CDR3 bases: TGTGCCAGACAGTCCGGGGAGCTGTTTTTT. Its translation: CARQSGELFF.

The chain links TRBV11-2 to TRBJ2-7, with 14 bases that match TRBD2. CDR3 length: 16 residues. Germline V gene lookup returns CDR1 SGHAT and CDR2 FQNNGV. V lost 5 bases to trimming and J lost 7 bases; unmatched junction nucleotides: 10. CDR3 nucleotide sequence: TGTGCCAGCAGCCCCTTCGGGACTAGCGGGAGAAGAGAGCAGTACTTC. Protein: CASSPFGTSGRREQYF. The whole variable domain, remainder taken from reference TRBV11-2 and TRBJ2-7, is EAGVAQSPRYKIIEKRQSVAFWCNPISGHATLYWYQQILGQGPKLLIQFQNNGVVDDSQLPKDRFSAERLKGVDSTLKIQPAKLEDSAVYLCASSPFGTSGRREQYFGPGTRLTVT.

This chain connects TRBV5-1 to TRBJ1-1; perhaps TRBD1 as D (5 bases). This CDR3 is 14 amino acids long. V was shortened by 4 bases and J by 4 bases, with 14 bases between the two germline ends. Per the germline V gene, CDR1 is SGHRS and CDR2 is YFSETQ. The DNA for the CDR3 is TGCGCCAGCAGCCTAGACAGTGTTGGCACTGAAGCTTTCTTT. The encoded protein is CASSLDSVGTEAFF.

The chain combines TRBV19 with TRBJ1-1; 9 bases map to TRBD1. The CDR3 consists of 17 residues. Looked up from germline, CDR1 is LNHDA and CDR2 is SQIVND (reference sequence). Trimming at V came to 2 bases and at J to 1 base, leaving 8 bases not matched to a gene. CDR3 coding DNA: TGTGCCAGTAGTATACCCCTGGGACAGGGCACGAACACTGAAGCTTTCTTT. Translating gives CASSIPLGQGTNTEAFF.